These 12 T cell receptor beta chains came from one sample sequenced in a study of blood T cell repertoires in COVID-19. TCRdb's copy holds only in-frame clones and misses some; the assay was immunoSEQ multiplex PCR. Among 200,000 to 250,000 clones, approximately 81% were seen once, and the ten largest hold around 3.3%. The sample taken for sequencing was peripheral blood. The receptors were gathered from a woman aged 80 or older with acute or convalescent COVID-19.

J is TRBJ1-2 and V is TRBV24-1, with D unclear. Germline V gene data show CDR1 as KGHDR and CDR2 as SFDVKD. This CDR3 region has 11 residues. The germline V and J ends were trimmed by 9 bases and 2 bases, with 6 bases remaining between them. The CDR3, as DNA: TGTGCCACCGAGGCGAACTATGGCTACACCTTC. It encodes CATEANYGYTF.

The V and J genes are TRBV5-1 and TRBJ1-1; TRBD1 agrees at 10 bases. Looked up from germline, CDR1 is SGHRS and CDR2 is YFSETQ. The CDR3 spans 12 residues. V dropped 4 bases and J dropped 7; count of bases not matched to a gene: 1. In DNA form, the CDR3 reads TGCGCCAGCAGCGGGACAGGGGATGAAGCTTTCTTT. Amino acids: CASSGTGDEAFF.

In its sample, this clone was seen many times. The J gene is TRBJ2-7, the V gene TRBV4-1; 13 bases match TRBD2. After removal of 4 bases from V and 3 bases from J, the junction contained 6 bases not matched to a gene. This CDR3 spans 16 amino acids. CDR1 and CDR2 from the germline V gene are MGHRA and YSYEKL. The CDR3 coding sequence is TGCGCCAGCAGCCGCAGGGGGACTAGCGGGAACTACGAGCAGTACTTC. This codes for CASSRRGTSGNYEQYF.

This chain joins TRBV5-1 and TRBJ1-2, with 9 bases aligning to TRBD1. CDR3 length: 14 amino acids. Germline lookup yields CDR1 SGHRS and CDR2 YFSETQ. The V gene end was trimmed by 4 bases and the J gene end by 7 bases; junction bases not matched to a gene: 8. CDR3 in DNA: TGCGCCAGCAGCATAGGGACAGGGAACGGTGGCTACACCTTC. Its translation is CASSIGTGNGGYTF.

The V and J genes are TRBV3-1 (or the pseudogene TRBV3-2) and TRBJ2-1, with TRBD2 as a possible D gene (5 bases). With 2 bases removed from V and 0 bases from J, the gap between germline ends came to 11 bases. This CDR3 region has 16 residues. Germline lookup yields CDR1 LGHDT and CDR2 YNNKEL (reference sequence). DNA for the CDR3: TGTGCCAGCAGCCAACTGTCCACTAGCTCCTACAATGAGCAGTTCTTC. It codes for CASSQLSTSSYNEQFF.

V and J are TRBV4-1 and TRBJ1-1; 8 nucleotides line up with TRBD1. V shed 0 bases and J 6 bases; nucleotides not matched to a gene: 6. CDR3 length equals 15 residues. CDR1 is MGHRA and CDR2 is YSYEKL in the germline V gene. CDR3 nucleotides: TGCGCCAGCAGCCAAGACGGACAGGGCCGGGCTGAAGCTTTCTTT. This codes for CASSQDGQGRAEAFF.

This chain joins TRBV5-1 and TRBJ1-5; D call uncertain. Per germline, CDR1 SGHRS and CDR2 YFSETQ. The CDR3 is made up of 16 amino acids. V was cut by 4 bases and J by 0 bases, with 14 bases left in between. CDR3 region: CASSDSSGYSNQPQHF. For the CDR3, the DNA is TGCGCCAGCAGCGACTCCTCTGGGTATAGCAATCAGCCCCAGCATTTT.

The rearrangement joins TRBV7-8 to TRBJ1-1, with 7 nucleotides matching TRBD1. V was pared by 5 bases and J by 6 bases, with 3 bases of the junction left unmatched. The CDR3 is 12 residues long. Germline assignment: CDR1 SGHVS and CDR2 FQNEAQ. The CDR3 reads CASSRGTAEAFF. The CDR3 nucleotides are TGTGCCAGCAGCCGTGGGACAGCTGAAGCTTTCTTT. Full variable domain (rest looked up from reference TRBV7-8 and TRBJ1-1): GAGVSQSPRYKVAKRGQDVALRCDPISGHVSLFWYQQALGQGPEFLTYFQNEAQLDKSGLPSDRFFAERPEGSVSTLKIQRTQQEDSAVYLCASSRGTAEAFFGQGTRLTVV.

This chain uses TRBV6-5 with TRBJ1-4, with D possibly matching TRBD1 (6 bases). The CDR3 is made up of 15 amino acids. Germline lookup yields CDR1 MNHEY and CDR2 SVGAGI. The V gene lost 9 bases and the J gene lost 8 bases, with 22 bases spanning the gap. As DNA, the CDR3 is TGTGCCAGTTTTTCGCAACAGGGTATTGGAGAAAAACTGTTTTTT. Its protein product is CASFSQQGIGEKLFF.

This chain joins TRBV14 and TRBJ2-5; D might be TRBD2 (6 bases). Trimming removed 1 base from V and 7 bases from J, with 10 bases in between. The CDR3 extends over 13 amino acids. Germline CDR1 SGHDN, CDR2 FVKESK. Here the CDR3 reads CASSQGEAGTQYF. The CDR3, as DNA: TGTGCCAGCAGCCAAGGGGAAGCGGGGACCCAGTACTTC.

The chain links TRBV7-9 to TRBJ2-2; 8 nucleotides match TRBD1. The J segment lost 4 bases and the V segment lost 7 bases, leaving 8 bases of the junction unmatched. CDR3 length: 15 amino acids. Germline CDR1 and CDR2: SEHNR and FQNEAQ (reference sequence). The CDR3 nucleotides read TGTGCCAGCAACCTTCAGGGGGCCGGCACCGGGGAGCTGTTTTTT. This gives the protein CASNLQGAGTGELFF.

Only a few counts were recorded for this clone. V usage is TRBV6-5 and J usage is TRBJ2-3; 8 bases map to TRBD2. V lost 6 bases and J lost 6; bases outside the gene matches: 11. The length of the CDR3 is 15 residues. Germline V CDR1 and CDR2: MNHEY, SVGAGI. The CDR3 region is CASRVAGPAVDTQYF. CDR3 nucleotides: TGTGCCAGCAGGGTAGCGGGGCCTGCAGTGGATACGCAGTATTTT.